Below, 11 T cell receptor beta chains from the same sample are listed, as sequenced in a study of post-analysis software for immune sequencing data. Carried by the TCR beta cDNA libraries were unique molecular identifiers. TCRdb reanalysed the PCR reads using MiXCR and keeps one entry per CDR3 protein. The profile shows some 890,000 distinct CDR3 sequences, around 50% of them singletons. Overall study results and limits: In patients, TRBV5-6, TRBV5-1 and TRBV20-1 belonged to five TRBV segments found more frequently than in controls.

These receptors have no known antigen. The sample consisted of blood. These receptors originate from a girl aged 5-17 years with multiple sclerosis.

The rearrangement uses TRBV12-3 or TRBV12-4 and TRBJ1-4, with a possible D match to TRBD1 (5 bases). This CDR3 contains 15 residues. The V and J ends lost 8 bases and 4 bases respectively, with 17 bases between them. The CDR3 nucleotides are TGTGCCAGCGGTAGGGGCCCGGGCCTTAATGAAAAACTGTTTTTT. Encoded protein: CASGRGPGLNEKLFF.

The CDR3 DNA follows: TGTGCCAGCTCACCATTTCATAGCAATCAGCCCCAGCATTTT. This sequence encodes CASSPFHSNQPQHF. J is TRBJ1-5 and V is TRBV18; D not certain. In germline, CDR1 is KGHSH, CDR2 LQKENI. Trimming pared 2 bases from V and 0 bases from J, leaving 5 bases between. The CDR3 is 14 amino acids.

J is TRBJ2-1 and V is TRBV7-9; D perhaps matches TRBD1 (5 bases). The ends were cut back, 11 bases at V and 8 bases at J, with 25 bases in the middle. The CDR3 is 15 amino acids. Germline V CDR1 and CDR2: SEHNR, FQNEAQ (reference sequence). The CDR3 DNA reads as TGTGCCGGCACCACTCAGCTCAGGGATTTCGATGAGCAGTTCTTC. Its protein is CAGTTQLRDFDEQFF.

The chain recombines TRBV14 with TRBJ2-1; D is perhaps TRBD2 (5 bases). Looked up from germline, CDR1 is SGHDN and CDR2 is FVKESK. The CDR3 covers 15 residues. Trimming cost V 0 bases and J 2 bases, with 8 bases left between them. CDR3: CASSQDPGAYNEQFF. The CDR3 bases are TGTGCCAGCAGCCAAGATCCCGGGGCCTACAATGAGCAGTTCTTC. Full variable domain (missing parts from reference TRBV14 and TRBJ2-1): EAGVTQFPSHSVIEKGQTVTLRCDPISGHDNLYWYRRVMGKEIKFLLHFVKESKQDESGMPNNRFLAERTGGTYSTLKVQPAELEDSGVYFCASSQDPGAYNEQFFGPGTRLTVL.

The V gene is TRBV20-1, the J gene TRBJ1-2; D gene ambiguous. Germline CDR1 is DFQATT and CDR2 is SNEGSKA (reference sequence). CDR3 size: 12 residues. V lost 3 bases and J lost 1, with 6 bases in between. CDR3 region: CSARKLNYGYTF. The CDR3 region has the DNA TGCAGTGCTAGGAAGCTTAACTATGGCTACACCTTC.

This chain links TRBV29-1 with TRBJ2-7; 9 bases line up with TRBD1. The tail of the sequence fits TRBJ2-5 better, so the J call may be wrong. The germline gives CDR1 SQVTM, CDR2 ANQGSEA. The length of the CDR3 is 14 residues. CDR3 in DNA: TGCAGCGTTGCCGGGACAGGGAGCGGAGAGACCCAGTACTTC. It is translated as CSVAGTGSGETQYF.

This clonotype was picked up a small number of times. The chain carries TRBV29-1 and TRBJ2-3, with D perhaps being TRBD1 or TRBD2 (5 bases each). Germline V gene sequence: CDR1 SQVTM, CDR2 ANQGSEA. V was shortened by 6 bases and J by 0 bases, with 19 bases between the two germline ends. This CDR3 spans 16 amino acids. CDR3 protein: CSVGVVADSSTDTQYF. The DNA for the CDR3 is TGCAGCGTGGGGGTGGTGGCGGACTCTAGCACAGATACGCAGTATTTT.

This clonotype appeared a few times. This chain connects TRBV12-5 to TRBJ2-5; 11 bases are a match to TRBD1. V was clipped by 4 bases and J by 4 bases; unmatched bases: 5. The CDR3 spans 15 residues. Germline V gene sequence: CDR1 LGHNT, CDR2 FRNRAP. The CDR3 DNA follows: TGTGCTAGTGGTTCCGGACAGGGGGCGGGAGAGACCCAGTACTTC. Its protein product is CASGSGQGAGETQYF. Looking up the rest from reference TRBV12-5 and TRBJ2-5 gives the full variable domain: DARVTQTPRHKVTEMGQEVTMRCQPILGHNTVFWYRQTMMQGLELLAYFRNRAPLDDSGMPKDRFSAEMPDATLATLKIQPSEPRDSAVYFCASGSGQGAGETQYFGPGTRLLVL.

This clonotype was detected a few times. The chain couples TRBV10-3 to TRBJ2-5, with 11 bases identical to TRBD2. V gave up 4 bases and J gave up 5 bases; unmatched junction bases: 15. Germline V gives CDR1 ENHRY, CDR2 SYGVKD. This CDR3 spans 18 amino acids. The CDR3 here is CAISGALLAGGSKETQYF. CDR3 nucleotide sequence: TGTGCCATCAGTGGGGCCTTGCTAGCGGGAGGCTCCAAGGAGACCCAGTACTTC.

This chain links TRBV12-5 with TRBJ1-5, with a possible D match to TRBD1 (6 bases). The CDR3 spans 17 residues. Germline loops: CDR1 LGHNT, CDR2 FRNRAP. Trimming took 0 bases from V and 1 from J, leaving 13 bases between them. This chain's CDR3 is CASGLVTGTGSNQPQHF. Here the CDR3 DNA reads TGTGCTAGTGGTTTGGTAACTGGTACAGGGAGCAATCAGCCCCAGCATTTT.

CDR3 nucleotide sequence: TGCGCCAGCAGCCATTCGAACCCACTATCACCAGGGTTCTACGAGCAGTACTTC. Protein sequence: CASSHSNPLSPGFYEQYF. V usage is TRBV4-1 and J usage is TRBJ2-7, with D maybe TRBD1 (5 bases). V lost 3 bases and J lost 3, with 24 bases in between. Germline V lookup: CDR1 MGHRA, CDR2 YSYEKL. The CDR3 runs 18 residues.